The 31 T cell receptor beta chains presented below share a single source sample, sequenced in a study of cytomegalovirus exposure and HLA in healthy donors. Data came from immunoSEQ multiplex PCR; TCRdb stores just in-frame clones and leaves some out. Here the sample spans around 160,000 clones, about 89% being singletons. Sequencing was performed on PBMCs. Every receptor here comes from a woman younger than 30 in good health and CMV-seropositive.

The genes are TRBV5-1 and TRBJ2-7; TRBD2 matches at 7 bases. In germline, CDR1 is SGHRS, CDR2 YFSETQ. CDR3 length equals 17 residues. V lost 0 bases, J lost 3 bases, and 12 bases stayed unmatched. The chain's CDR3 is CASSLAGGAGSFYEQYF. In DNA, the CDR3 is TGCGCCAGCAGCTTGGCCGGGGGAGCGGGAAGTTTCTACGAGCAGTACTTC.

This sequence joins TRBV4-2 and TRBJ2-7; 8 positions agree with TRBD1. Germline-derived CDR1 and CDR2 are LGHNA and YNFKEQ. This CDR3 region has 15 residues. J gave up 2 bases and V 1 base, and 4 bases lay outside the gene matches. CDR3 residues: CASSQGRQGTYEQYF. CDR3 nucleotide sequence: TGTGCCAGCAGCCAAGGAAGACAGGGGACCTACGAGCAGTACTTC.

V and J are TRBV6-1 and TRBJ2-7; D might be TRBD1 (5 bases). The germline V and J ends were trimmed by 8 bases and 2 bases, with 13 bases remaining between them. Germline V gene data show CDR1 as MNHNS and CDR2 as SASEGT. This CDR3 contains 13 residues. The CDR3 is CASGGQNAYEQYF. Here the CDR3 DNA reads TGTGCCAGCGGCGGACAAAACGCCTACGAGCAGTACTTC.

The V call is TRBV19, the J call TRBJ1-3; perhaps TRBD1 as D (5 bases). V lost 4 bases to trimming and J lost 2 bases, with 15 bases between them. This CDR3 contains 16 residues. CDR1 LNHDA and CDR2 SQIVND come from the germline V gene (reference sequence). This CDR3 is CASSTDIGGTGNTIYF. For the CDR3, the DNA is TGTGCCAGTAGTACCGACATCGGGGGAACTGGAAACACCATATATTTT. Using reference TRBV19 and TRBJ1-3 for the parts outside the CDR3, the full variable domain is DGGITQSPKYLFRKEGQNVTLSCEQNLNHDAMYWYRQDPGQGLRLIYYSQIVNDFQKGDIAEGYSVSREKKESFPLTVTSAQKNPTAFYLCASSTDIGGTGNTIYFGEGSWLTVV.

The genes are TRBV6-5 and TRBJ1-1; 8 bases are shared with TRBD1. Losses at the gene ends were 0 bases for V and 3 bases for J; bases not matched to a gene: 3. There are 15 residues in the CDR3. Germline V gene lookup returns CDR1 MNHEY and CDR2 SVGAGI. The CDR3 is CASSYSGQGYTEAFF. CDR3 bases: TGTGCCAGCAGTTACTCCGGACAGGGATACACTGAAGCTTTCTTT.

The sample holds one count of this clone. The chain links TRBV5-4 to TRBJ1-1, with D unresolved. This CDR3 comprises 14 residues. Germline V gene lookup returns CDR1 SGHNT and CDR2 YYREEE (reference sequence). Trimming stripped 0 bases from V and 7 bases from J, with 13 bases between. For the CDR3, the DNA is TGTGCCAGCAGCTTGGTAAACCGGGATGATGAAGCTTTCTTT. This sequence encodes CASSLVNRDDEAFF.

The chain has TRBV30 and TRBJ2-6; possible D gene TRBD2, 5 bases. The germline V gene has CDR1 GTSNPN and CDR2 SVGIG (reference sequence). V gave up 5 bases and J gave up 0 bases, with 11 bases separating them. CDR3 size: 15 residues. As DNA, the CDR3 is TGTGCCTGGGGTCCCGGGAACTCTGGGGCCAACGTCCTGACTTTC. Residues: CAWGPGNSGANVLTF.

The count of this clone is one. The DNA for the CDR3 is TGTGCCAGCAGCTTAGAAGCGGGGGGGGCAGATACGCAGTATTTT. It codes for CASSLEAGGADTQYF. This sequence joins TRBV7-2 and TRBJ2-3; 10 bases map to TRBD2. J gave up 4 bases and V 1 base, and 2 bases lay outside the gene matches. The CDR3 loop spans 15 amino acids. The germline gives CDR1 SGHTA, CDR2 FQGNSA.

The V call is TRBV23-1, the J call TRBJ2-3, with D possibly TRBD1 on 7 matching bases. TRBV23-1 is noted as an ORF with a role that remains uncertain. Trimming took 6 bases from V and 9 from J, leaving 40 bases between them. The CDR3 has 21 residues. The CDR3 spells CASRKSLMEGQIFSCVETQYF. The CDR3, as DNA: TGCGCCAGCAGAAAGTCACTTATGGAGGGACAGATCTTCTCGTGTGTTGAAACGCAGTATTTT.

The V and J genes are TRBV7-8 and TRBJ2-7; 14 bases align to TRBD2. The CDR3 covers 16 residues. The junction had 4 bases not matched to a gene; V was cut back by 5 bases and J by 1 base. Germline CDR1 SGHVS, CDR2 FQNEAQ. As DNA, the CDR3 is TGTGCCAGCAGCCAAGGACTAGCGGGAGGATCCTACGAGCAGTACTTC. Translation: CASSQGLAGGSYEQYF.

This chain joins TRBV28 and TRBJ1-5; a possible D gene is TRBD1 (6 bases). V was clipped by 8 bases and J by 9 bases, with 14 bases between them. The length of the CDR3 is 12 residues. The V gene's germline CDR1 is MDHEN and CDR2 SYDVKM. DNA for the CDR3: TGTGCCAGCTGGGGGGGGGCCGGGCCCCAGCATTTT. Encoded protein: CASWGGAGPQHF.

J is TRBJ1-1 and V is TRBV23-1, with D hard to call. TRBV23-1 is an ORF; its function is uncertain. The V and J ends lost 7 bases and 2 bases respectively, with 17 bases between them. The CDR3 runs to 15 residues. CDR3 nucleotides: TGCGCCAGCAACTCTCTCGGCGGGGAAAACACTGAAGCTTTCTTT. Residues: CASNSLGGENTEAFF.

Many counts were recorded for this clone. Here the CDR3 reads CATQRAGGGYTF. CDR3 bases: TGTGCCACCCAGCGTGCGGGTGGCGGCTACACCTTC. The rearrangement joins TRBV5-4 to TRBJ1-2; D is undetermined. Trimming took off 9 bases at V and 8 bases at J, with 17 bases between the two ends. From germline, CDR1 is SGHNT and CDR2 YYREEE (reference sequence). The CDR3 loop spans 12 amino acids.

The rearrangement uses TRBV11-2 and TRBJ2-1, with 13 positions matching TRBD2. The CDR3 sequence is 16 residues long. With 7 bases clipped from V and 5 bases from J, the junction kept 8 bases outside the gene matches. Germline V gene data show CDR1 as SGHAT and CDR2 as FQNNGV. In nucleotides, the CDR3 is TGTGCCAGCATAGGACTAGCGGGGGCGCGGAACAATGAGCAGTTCTTC. Translation gives CASIGLAGARNNEQFF.

J is TRBJ1-6 and V is TRBV18, with TRBD1 identical over 12 bases. This CDR3 comprises 17 residues. In germline, CDR1 is KGHSH, CDR2 LQKENI. Trimming cost V 4 bases and J 6 bases; bases outside gene matches: 7. CDR3 sequence: CASSRDPGQGANSPLHF. CDR3 DNA sequence: TGTGCCAGCTCACGCGACCCGGGACAGGGGGCTAATTCACCCCTCCACTTT.

The chain combines TRBV19 with TRBJ1-2; D possibly corresponds to TRBD1 (6 bases). The CDR3 consists of 13 residues. With 7 bases removed from V and 1 base from J, the gap between germline ends came to 10 bases. Germline V CDR1 and CDR2: LNHDA, SQIVND (reference sequence). CDR3 nucleotides: TGTGCCAGTAAGGACAGTTTTAACTATGGCTACACCTTC. Amino acid sequence: CASKDSFNYGYTF.

The chain is built from TRBV2 and TRBJ2-1, with a tentative D call TRBD2 (6 bases). Trimming removed 5 bases at V and 4 bases at J, with 9 bases between. Looked up from germline, CDR1 is SNHLY and CDR2 is FYNNEI. The CDR3 sequence is 13 residues long. As DNA, the CDR3 is TGTGCCAGCAGTATCGGGAGTTACAATGAGCAGTTCTTC. It yields the protein CASSIGSYNEQFF.

The chain has TRBV10-1 and TRBJ2-7; the D gene is possibly TRBD2 (5 bases). CDR1 is WNHNN, CDR2 SYGVQD, per germline (reference sequence). The V gene lost 3 bases and the J gene lost 0 bases, with 18 bases spanning the gap. The CDR3 spans 17 residues. DNA for the CDR3: TGCGCCAGCAGTGATTGGAGGCTAGCCCCAATCTCCTACGAGCAGTACTTC. This encodes CASSDWRLAPISYEQYF.

The chain combines TRBV6-1 with TRBJ1-2; tentatively, D is TRBD1 (5 bases). Trimming took 3 bases from V and 5 from J, leaving 10 bases between them. The CDR3 has 13 amino acids. CDR1 and CDR2 from the germline V gene are MNHNS and SASEGT. The CDR3 region is CASSDGGGYGYTF. DNA of the CDR3: TGTGCCAGCAGTGACGGCGGGGGGTATGGCTACACCTTC.

V is TRBV18 and J is TRBJ2-5, with TRBD1 matching 10 bases. In germline, CDR1 is KGHSH, CDR2 LQKENI. Trimming took 3 bases from V and 5 from J; bases not matched to a gene: 3. CDR3 length equals 14 residues. The CDR3 loop is CASSPTGGAETQYF. The CDR3 DNA sequence: TGTGCCAGCTCACCGACAGGGGGCGCGGAGACCCAGTACTTC.

The genes are TRBV5-5 and TRBJ1-1; D may be TRBD1 (6 bases). V gave up 2 bases and J gave up 2 bases, with 19 bases separating them. Germline loops: CDR1 SGHKS, CDR2 YYEKEE (reference sequence). The CDR3 length is 17 residues. CDR3 in DNA: TGTGCCAGCAGCTTAACAGGGCAGCTGGGAATAAACACTGAAGCTTTCTTT. Its translation: CASSLTGQLGINTEAFF.

The chain recombines TRBV11-2 with TRBJ2-7, with D possibly being TRBD1 (6 bases). The CDR3 sequence is 12 residues long. Trimming took 5 bases from V and 4 from J, leaving 9 bases between them. Germline V gene lookup returns CDR1 SGHAT and CDR2 FQNNGV. DNA for the CDR3: TGTGCCAGCAGCCCAAGGGGGTACGAGCAGTACTTC. Residues: CASSPRGYEQYF.

The V call is TRBV27, the J call TRBJ2-1, with a tentative D call TRBD1 (6 bases). V was shortened by 2 bases and J by 5 bases, with 13 bases between the two germline ends. Germline values: CDR1 MNHEY, CDR2 SMNVEV (reference sequence). The CDR3 sequence is 15 residues long. CDR3 in amino acids: CASSLGSGAHNEQFF. CDR3 nucleotides: TGTGCCAGCAGTTTAGGTTCAGGGGCCCACAATGAGCAGTTCTTC.

The V call is TRBV5-1, the J call TRBJ1-1; unclear D gene. The V end was cut by 6 bases, the J end by 1 base, with 13 bases between. This CDR3 spans 14 amino acids. Germline loops: CDR1 SGHRS, CDR2 YFSETQ. The CDR3 spells CASNRGGRNTEAFF. DNA for the CDR3: TGCGCCAGCAACCGGGGTGGAAGGAACACTGAAGCTTTCTTT.

The chain joins TRBV28 to TRBJ1-2; D is undetermined. The CDR3 is 12 residues long. CDR1 MDHEN and CDR2 SYDVKM come from the germline V gene. V was trimmed by 8 bases and J by 4 bases, leaving 11 bases between them. This CDR3 reads CASSPYGYGYTF. Here the CDR3 DNA reads TGTGCCAGCTCCCCATACGGCTATGGCTACACCTTC.

The chain combines TRBV5-6 with TRBJ1-5; maybe TRBD1 (5 bases). CDR1 is SGHDT and CDR2 is YYEEEE in the germline V gene. CDR3 length: 14 amino acids. Trimming cost V 1 base and J 7 bases, with 12 bases left between them. CDR3 sequence: CASSLRGIGQPQHF. In nucleotides, the CDR3 is TGTGCCAGCAGCTTGCGGGGGATCGGGCAGCCCCAGCATTTT.

The chain combines TRBV7-9 with TRBJ1-1; 9 bases are shared with TRBD1. Germline CDR1 is SEHNR and CDR2 is FQNEAQ (reference sequence). V was clipped by 8 bases and J by 3 bases; unmatched bases: 7. The CDR3 sequence is 14 residues long. The CDR3 nucleotides are TGTGCCAGCGCATACAGGGGGCAGGACACTGAAGCTTTCTTT. The encoded protein is CASAYRGQDTEAFF.

The chain has TRBV19 and TRBJ1-1; 7 bases map to TRBD1. Germline trimming cut 11 bases from V and 0 bases from J; bases unmatched to any gene: 9. Germline CDR1 reads LNHDA; CDR2 reads SQIVND (reference sequence). The CDR3 runs to 14 residues. CDR3 protein: CAVKGGQMNTEAFF. CDR3 in DNA: TGTGCCGTAAAGGGGGGACAGATGAACACTGAAGCTTTCTTT.

This CDR3 reads CASRIGQRSGYTF. The CDR3 DNA sequence: TGTGCCAGCAGGATCGGACAGCGGTCTGGCTACACCTTC. The chain has TRBV6-5 and TRBJ1-2; tentative D call: TRBD1 (6 bases). V gave up 6 bases and J gave up 7 bases, with 15 bases separating them. The CDR3 is made up of 13 amino acids. Germline CDR1 is MNHEY and CDR2 is SVGAGI.

The genes are TRBV6-5 and TRBJ1-1, with D perhaps matching TRBD1 (6 bases). The length of the CDR3 is 16 residues. CDR1 and CDR2 from the germline V gene are MNHEY and SVGAGI. The V gene lost 2 bases and the J gene lost 2 bases, with 15 bases spanning the gap. The CDR3 spells CASSYDPDRRNTEAFF. DNA of the CDR3: TGTGCCAGCAGTTACGACCCCGACAGGCGCAACACTGAAGCTTTCTTT.

The chain joins TRBV7-2 to TRBJ2-7; 8 nucleotides match TRBD2. The CDR3 spans 13 residues. Germline CDR1 and CDR2: SGHTA and FQGNSA. With V trimmed by 4 bases and J by 3 bases, 2 bases remained unmatched. CDR3 DNA sequence: TGTGCCAGCAGCTCCGGGACTAGCTACGAGCAGTACTTC. It is translated as CASSSGTSYEQYF. Together with reference TRBV7-2 and TRBJ2-7, the CDR3 gives the full variable domain: GAGVSQSPSNKVTEKGKDVELRCDPISGHTALYWYRQSLGQGLEFLIYFQGNSAPDKSGLPSDRFSAERTGGSVSTLTIQRTQQEDSAVYLCASSSGTSYEQYFGPGTRLTVT.